The rows below give T cell receptor beta chains drawn from one sample of a study of T cell responses to AZD1222 COVID-19 vaccine. The assay was immunoSEQ multiplex PCR, and TCRdb's table has in-frame clones only and misses some. The data show 170,000 or so clones, about nine tenths seen once. Specimen: peripheral blood, collected on day 0 of AZD1222 vaccination. The receptor set was obtained from an adult in good health. CDR3s include the opening cysteine and the closing phenylalanine or tryptophan. A D gene is named only where the DNA matches it firmly. Expanded clones get a size class; other rows say once, few or many, or leave the size out.

-	TRBV24-1	-	TRBJ2-5	CATSDLLGDQETQYF	TGTGCCACCAGTGATTTGCTTGGGGACCAAGAGACCCAGTACTTC
-	TRBV4-1	-	TRBJ2-4	CASSDTAGSAKNIQYF	TGCGCCAGCAGCGACACGGCAGGGAGCGCCAAAAACATTCAGTACTTC
-	TRBV7-3	-	TRBJ2-2	CASSLMDTGELFF	TGTGCCAGCAGCTTAATGGACACCGGGGAGCTGTTTTTT
once	TRBV5-1	-	TRBJ1-1	CASTLGGGKTEAFF	TGCGCCAGCACCCTTGGGGGCGGTAAGACTGAAGCTTTCTTT
-	TRBV5-1	TRBD2	TRBJ2-7	CASSLYGLAGGDPYEQYF	TGCGCCAGCAGCTTGTATGGACTAGCGGGGGGCGACCCCTACGAGCAGTACTTC
-	TRBV3-1/TRBV3-2	-	TRBJ1-5	CASSQQGYNQPQHF	TGTGCCAGCAGCCAACAGGGATACAATCAGCCCCAGCATTTT
few	TRBV7-3	-	TRBJ1-6	CASSLWFARENSPLHF	TGTGCCAGCAGCTTATGGTTCGCCAGGGAAAACTCACCCCTCCACTTT
-	TRBV4-3	-	TRBJ1-1	CASSQEGPATNTEAFF	TGCGCCAGCAGCCAAGAGGGCCCGGCCACGAACACTGAAGCTTTCTTT
-	TRBV6-5	TRBD1	TRBJ1-2	CASRSTGGFYGYTF	TGTGCCAGCAGGTCAACAGGGGGCTTCTATGGCTACACCTTC
-	TRBV4-2	TRBD1	TRBJ1-3	CASSQGGIGTGGGNTIYF	TGTGCCAGCAGCCAAGGGGGGATTGGGACAGGGGGTGGAAACACCATATATTTT
once	TRBV28	-	TRBJ2-3	CASSPTGGGADTQYF	TGTGCCAGCAGTCCAACGGGTGGGGGTGCAGATACGCAGTATTTT
once	TRBV28	-	TRBJ1-4	CATMNEKLFF	TGTGCCACAATGAATGAAAAACTGTTTTTT
-	TRBV5-3	-	TRBJ2-7	CARSSGRLARYEQYF	TGTGCCAGAAGCTCCGGCCGCCTAGCGCGTTACGAGCAGTACTTC
-	TRBV27	TRBD1	TRBJ1-4	CASSSQGARGEKLFF	TGTGCCAGCTCCTCACAGGGGGCGCGAGGTGAAAAACTGTTTTTT
-	TRBV2	-	TRBJ1-1	CASSEDPGGKAFF	TGTGCCAGCAGTGAAGATCCAGGAGGGAAGGCTTTCTTT